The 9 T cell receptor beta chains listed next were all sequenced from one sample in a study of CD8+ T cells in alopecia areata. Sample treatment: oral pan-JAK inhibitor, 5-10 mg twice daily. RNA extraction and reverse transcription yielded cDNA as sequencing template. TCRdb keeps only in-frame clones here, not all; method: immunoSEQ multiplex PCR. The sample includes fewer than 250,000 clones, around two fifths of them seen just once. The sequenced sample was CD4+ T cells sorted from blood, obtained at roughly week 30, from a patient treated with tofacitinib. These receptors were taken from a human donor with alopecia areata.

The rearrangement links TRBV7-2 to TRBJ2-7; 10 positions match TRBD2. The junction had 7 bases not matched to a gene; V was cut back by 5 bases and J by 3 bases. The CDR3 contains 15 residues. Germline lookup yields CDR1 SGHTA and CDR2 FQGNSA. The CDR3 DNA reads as TGTGCCAGCAGCCCACCTAGCGGGAGTTTCTACGAGCAGTACTTC. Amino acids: CASSPPSGSFYEQYF.

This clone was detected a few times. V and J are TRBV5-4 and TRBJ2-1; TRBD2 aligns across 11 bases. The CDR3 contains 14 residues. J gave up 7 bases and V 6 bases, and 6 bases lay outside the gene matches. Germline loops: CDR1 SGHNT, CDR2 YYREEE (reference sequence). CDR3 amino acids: CASMVTSGSNEQFF. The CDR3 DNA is TGTGCCAGCATGGTCACTAGCGGGAGTAATGAGCAGTTCTTC.

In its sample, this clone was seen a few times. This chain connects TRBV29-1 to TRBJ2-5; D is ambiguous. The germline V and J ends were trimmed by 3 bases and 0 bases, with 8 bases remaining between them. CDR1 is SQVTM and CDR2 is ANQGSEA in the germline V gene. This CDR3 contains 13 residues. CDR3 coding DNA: TGCAGCGTTGACCCGACACACCAAGAGACCCAGTACTTC. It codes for CSVDPTHQETQYF.

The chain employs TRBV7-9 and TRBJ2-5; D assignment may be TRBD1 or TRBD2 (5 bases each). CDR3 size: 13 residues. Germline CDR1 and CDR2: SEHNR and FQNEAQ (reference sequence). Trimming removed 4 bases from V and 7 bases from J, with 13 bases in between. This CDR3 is CASSWDPRGTQYF. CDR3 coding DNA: TGTGCCAGCAGCTGGGACCCGAGGGGGACCCAGTACTTC. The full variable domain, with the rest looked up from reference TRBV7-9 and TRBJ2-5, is DTGVSQNPRHKITKRGQNVTFRCDPISEHNRLYWYRQTLGQGPEFLTYFQNEAQLEKSRLLSDRFSAERPKGSFSTLEIQRTEQGDSAMYLCASSWDPRGTQYFGPGTRLLVL.

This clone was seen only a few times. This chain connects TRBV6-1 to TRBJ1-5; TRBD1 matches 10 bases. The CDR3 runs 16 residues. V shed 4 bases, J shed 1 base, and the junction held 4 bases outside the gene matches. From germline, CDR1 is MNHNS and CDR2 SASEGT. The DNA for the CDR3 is TGTGCCAGCAGTGCTAGGACAGGGGGAAGCAATCAGCCCCAGCATTTT. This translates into CASSARTGGSNQPQHF.

DNA for the CDR3: TGTGCCAGCAGTCATCAGGGTTCTGTTTACGAGCAGTACTTC. Translation: CASSHQGSVYEQYF. The rearrangement links TRBV5-6 to TRBJ2-7, with a tentative D call TRBD1 (5 bases). Germline CDR1 reads SGHDT; CDR2 reads YYEEEE. This CDR3 has 14 residues. V was trimmed by 5 bases and J by 4 bases, leaving 16 bases between them.

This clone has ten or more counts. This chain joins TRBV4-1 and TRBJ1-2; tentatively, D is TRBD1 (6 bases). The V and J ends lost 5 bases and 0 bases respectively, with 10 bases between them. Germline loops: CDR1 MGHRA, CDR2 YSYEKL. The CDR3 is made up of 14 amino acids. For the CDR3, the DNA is TGCGCCAGCAGCGCACAGGGAACTAACTATGGCTACACCTTC. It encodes CASSAQGTNYGYTF.

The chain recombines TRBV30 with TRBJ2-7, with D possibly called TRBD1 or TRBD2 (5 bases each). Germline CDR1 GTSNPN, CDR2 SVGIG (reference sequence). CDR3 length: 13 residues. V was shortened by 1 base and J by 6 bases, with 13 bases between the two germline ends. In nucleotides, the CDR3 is TGTGCCTGGAGTGCCCAGACGGGGCGCGAGCAGTACTTC. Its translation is CAWSAQTGREQYF.

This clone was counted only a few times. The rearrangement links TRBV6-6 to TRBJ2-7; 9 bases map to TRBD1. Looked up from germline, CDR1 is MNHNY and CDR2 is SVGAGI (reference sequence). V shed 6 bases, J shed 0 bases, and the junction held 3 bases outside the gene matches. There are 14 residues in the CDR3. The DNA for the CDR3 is TGTGCCAGCAGCTTGGACAGGGGCTCCTACGAGCAGTACTTC. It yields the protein CASSLDRGSYEQYF.